This TCR beta chain was observed in a study of molecular identifiers for immune sequencing clone quantification. Study-wide points: Even with about a million naive cells present, spiked Jurkat TCR RNA from one cell was reportedly detectable.

This clonotype has a handful of counts. What it binds is unknown. Germline V gene lookup returns CDR1 WSHSY and CDR2 SAAADI. CDR3 size: 15 residues. V was cut by 3 bases and J by 2 bases, with 13 bases left in between. TCRdb itself ran the PCR reads through MiXCR, one entry per CDR3 protein. Among about 640,000 distinct CDR3 sequences, nearly 20% were seen once, and the ten largest hold 0.85%. From about 20,000 to 1,000,000 sorted cells, naive CD8 libraries were generated with 10%, 30% or 50% RNA. V is TRBV10-2 and J is TRBJ1-2, with TRBD1 as a possible D gene (6 bases). The sequence was collected from a human donor in good health. Some libraries in this study had Jurkat cell RNA spiked in. Sequences were obtained from naive CD8+ T cells from blood, with Jurkat cell RNA spiked in. Subset defined: FACS-sorted CD8+CD4-CCR7+CD45RA+ naive T cells. In nucleotides, the CDR3 is TGCGCCAGCAGTGATGATCCGGGGACAAACTATGGCTACACCTTC. As protein: CASSDDPGTNYGYTF.